This TCR beta chain was recorded in a study of T cells in Graves' hyperthyroidism and ophthalmopathy. RNA transcripts served as the template for amplifying TCR beta CDR3 regions. The TCR CDR3 was amplified in a first-round RT-PCR using the HTBI primer set. TCRdb reanalysed the multiplex PCR reads using MiXCR and keeps one entry per CDR3 protein. The sample includes fewer than 600,000 distinct CDR3 sequences, 12% to 15% of them seen just once. This clonotype was picked up many times. Sequenced material: blood. This TCR was recovered from a woman aged 40 to 50 with Graves' hyperthyroidism.

The CDR3 region is CSVAGQEGETQYF. The CDR3 DNA reads TGCAGCGTTGCCGGCCAGGAGGGAGAGACCCAGTACTTC. This chain uses TRBV29-1 with TRBJ2-5; D may be TRBD2 (6 bases). The germline V and J ends were trimmed by 4 bases and 4 bases, with 13 bases remaining between them. Per the germline V gene, CDR1 is SQVTM and CDR2 is ANQGSEA. The CDR3 totals 13 residues.